These T cell receptor beta chains were read from a single sample in a study of blood T cell repertoires in COVID-19. Data came from immunoSEQ multiplex PCR; TCRdb stores just in-frame clones and leaves some out. The sample records 150,000 to 200,000 clones, around 85% being singletons. The sequencing sample was made of peripheral blood. These receptors were taken from a woman between 70 and 85 years old with acute or convalescent COVID-19. Both conserved end residues are part of each CDR3. The D gene is left open where the match is weak. Size tells how often a clone was seen (once, few, many) or the class of an expanded clone, and some rows leave it out.

j_call | clone_size | v_call | d_call | cdr3_aa | cdr3_nt
TRBJ1-5 | NA | TRBV12-3/TRBV12-4 | NA | CASATGANQPQHF | TGTGCCAGCGCAACTGGGGCAAATCAGCCCCAGCATTTT
TRBJ2-7 | NA | TRBV27 | TRBD1 | CASSLRTGGHYEQYF | TGTGCCAGCAGTTTGCGGACAGGGGGTCACTACGAGCAGTACTTC
TRBJ2-1 | NA | TRBV23-1 | TRBD1 | CASFRDRGSYNEQFF | TGCGCCAGCTTTCGGGACAGGGGCTCCTACAATGAGCAGTTCTTC
TRBJ2-1 | NA | TRBV5-1 | NA | CASSEPGVADEQFF | TGCGCCAGCAGCGAGCCAGGGGTGGCCGATGAGCAGTTCTTC
TRBJ2-2 | NA | TRBV5-4 | NA | CASSSVPQYTGELFF | TGTGCCAGCAGCTCGGTACCACAGTACACCGGGGAGCTGTTTTTT
TRBJ2-2 | once | TRBV19 | TRBD1 | CASLRGPLNTGELFF | TGTGCCAGCCTGAGGGGGCCCCTAAACACCGGGGAGCTGTTTTTT
TRBJ2-1 | NA | TRBV6-5 | TRBD2 | CASSSSGGSYNEQFF | TGTGCCAGCAGTTCGAGCGGGGGCTCCTACAATGAGCAGTTCTTC
TRBJ2-2 | NA | TRBV4-3 | TRBD1 | CASSHLTGGTGELFF | TGCGCCAGCAGCCATCTCACAGGGGGCACCGGGGAGCTGTTTTTT
TRBJ2-1 | NA | TRBV10-2 | NA | CASTMDWTYNEQFF | TGCGCCAGCACTATGGACTGGACTTACAATGAGCAGTTCTTC
TRBJ1-5 | NA | TRBV18 | NA | CASSHDNNQPQHF | TGTGCCAGCTCACACGACAACAATCAGCCCCAGCATTTT
TRBJ1-6 | NA | TRBV12-3/TRBV12-4 | TRBD1 | CASLGQGNSPLHF | TGTGCCAGCCTCGGACAGGGGAATTCACCCCTCCACTTT
TRBJ2-7 | NA | TRBV4-2 | NA | CASSQDSRGYEQYF | TGTGCCAGCAGCCAAGATTCCAGGGGCTACGAGCAGTACTTC
TRBJ2-5 | once | TRBV27 | TRBD1 | CASSLWGQSQETQYF | TGTGCCAGCAGTTTATGGGGACAGTCCCAAGAGACCCAGTACTTC
TRBJ2-7 | NA | TRBV3-1/TRBV3-2 | NA | CASSQETTEQYF | TGTGCCAGCAGCCAAGAGACTACCGAGCAGTACTTC
TRBJ2-1 | once | TRBV15 | NA | CATSRGGSEQFF | TGTGCCACCAGCAGGGGGGGAAGTGAGCAGTTCTTC
TRBJ1-3 | NA | TRBV9 | NA | CASSVEQSRGNTIYF | TGTGCCAGCAGCGTAGAACAGTCCCGTGGAAACACCATATATTTT
TRBJ1-2 | once | TRBV2 | TRBD1 | CASSEQGERSYTF | TGTGCCAGCAGTGAACAGGGGGAGAGGAGCTACACCTTC
TRBJ1-4 | NA | TRBV7-9 | TRBD1 | CASSWTGSNEKLFF | TGTGCCAGCAGCTGGACAGGGTCTAATGAAAAACTGTTTTTT
TRBJ1-1 | NA | TRBV10-3 | NA | CAIREGGDTEAFF | TGTGCCATCAGGGAAGGGGGGGACACTGAAGCTTTCTTT
TRBJ1-5 | once | TRBV6-1 | TRBD1 | CASSGGTGTYSNQPQHF | TGTGCCAGCAGTGGGGGGACAGGTACATATAGCAATCAGCCCCAGCATTTT
TRBJ2-7 | NA | TRBV4-3 | TRBD2 | CASSQAYGLAGSRYEQYF | TGCGCCAGCAGCCAAGCTTACGGACTAGCGGGATCTAGGTACGAGCAGTACTTC
TRBJ2-1 | NA | TRBV29-1 | TRBD2 | CSAGWAGAGNEQFF | TGCAGCGCTGGTTGGGCGGGAGCGGGCAATGAGCAGTTCTTC
TRBJ2-4 | NA | TRBV25-1 | TRBD2 | CASSEGGLAENIQYF | TGTGCCAGCAGTGAAGGCGGACTAGCGGAAAACATTCAGTACTTC
TRBJ1-1 | NA | TRBV29-1 | NA | CSVADGGTEAFF | TGCAGCGTTGCGGACGGGGGCACTGAAGCTTTCTTT
TRBJ2-1 | NA | TRBV29-1 | TRBD2 | CSAAVAGGPNEQFF | TGCAGCGCTGCGGTAGCGGGAGGGCCTAATGAGCAGTTCTTC
TRBJ1-1 | NA | TRBV6-2/TRBV6-3 | NA | CASSYRRPGAEAFF | TGTGCCAGCAGTTACAGGAGGCCCGGGGCTGAAGCTTTCTTT
TRBJ1-1 | NA | TRBV19 | TRBD1 | CASSPPPGQVMNTEAFF | TGTGCCAGTAGTCCCCCCCCGGGACAGGTCATGAACACTGAAGCTTTCTTT
TRBJ2-7 | once | TRBV7-9 | NA | CASSLFRTETYEQYF | TGTGCCAGCAGCTTATTCAGGACTGAGACCTACGAGCAGTACTTC
TRBJ1-1 | NA | TRBV6-5 | TRBD1 | CASSWTGGLTEAFF | TGTGCCAGCAGTTGGACAGGGGGATTGACTGAAGCTTTCTTT
TRBJ1-2 | NA | TRBV5-4 | NA | CASSPARQGTNYGYTF | TGTGCCAGCAGCCCCGCAAGGCAGGGGACTAACTATGGCTACACCTTC
TRBJ1-1 | NA | TRBV10-3 | NA | CASLERGGKTEAFF | TGTGCCTCTCTTGAGCGGGGAGGGAAGACTGAAGCTTTCTTT
TRBJ1-1 | NA | TRBV19 | TRBD1 | CASTPPDRAHTEAFF | TGTGCCAGTACCCCTCCGGACAGGGCGCACACTGAAGCTTTCTTT
TRBJ1-3 | few | TRBV7-9 | TRBD1 | CASSLKTGDGNTIYF | TGTGCCAGCAGCTTAAAGACAGGGGATGGAAACACCATATATTTT
TRBJ1-2 | NA | TRBV3-1/TRBV3-2 | TRBD1 | CASSQADRAEGYTF | TGTGCCAGCAGCCAAGCAGACAGGGCGGAAGGCTACACCTTC
TRBJ1-6 | NA | TRBV18 | NA | CASSPTGTYSPLHF | TGTGCCAGCTCACCAACAGGGACGTATTCACCCCTCCACTTT
TRBJ2-6 | NA | TRBV4-2 | NA | CASSQNSGNSGANVLTF | TGTGCCAGCAGCCAAAATTCGGGTAACTCTGGGGCCAACGTCCTGACTTTC
TRBJ2-1 | NA | TRBV10-2 | TRBD2 | CASRGGLAGLAHNEQFF | TGCGCCAGCAGGGGGGGACTAGCGGGACTGGCCCACAATGAGCAGTTCTTC
TRBJ2-3 | once | TRBV15 | NA | CATSRDRSLPDTQYF | TGTGCCACCAGCAGAGATCGGTCCCTCCCAGATACGCAGTATTTT
TRBJ1-4 | once | TRBV5-1 | TRBD1 | CASTMGTGNEKLFF | TGCGCCAGCACCATGGGGACAGGGAATGAAAAACTGTTTTTT
TRBJ2-2 | NA | TRBV7-6 | TRBD2 | CASSLSNSGITGELFF | TGTGCCAGCAGCTTAAGTAATAGCGGGATAACCGGGGAGCTGTTTTTT
TRBJ1-4 | NA | TRBV5-6 | NA | CASSLKQGATNEKLFF | TGTGCCAGCAGCTTGAAACAGGGCGCAACTAATGAAAAACTGTTTTTT
TRBJ2-7 | NA | TRBV28 | TRBD2 | CASSSGLAGAQEQYF | TGTGCCAGCAGTTCCGGACTAGCGGGAGCTCAAGAGCAGTACTTC
TRBJ2-7 | once | TRBV19 | TRBD2 | CASSGLAGGYEQYF | TGTGCCAGTAGTGGACTAGCGGGAGGATACGAGCAGTACTTC
TRBJ1-1 | NA | TRBV2 | TRBD1 | CASSAQGNTEAFF | TGTGCCAGCAGTGCACAGGGGAATACTGAAGCTTTCTTT
TRBJ2-2 | NA | TRBV29-1 | NA | CSVVEGAKPGELFF | TGCAGCGTTGTTGAGGGAGCGAAGCCCGGGGAGCTGTTTTTT
TRBJ2-1 | once | TRBV5-1 | NA | CASRSGGAGDTNEQFF | TGCGCCAGCAGGTCAGGGGGAGCGGGGGATACCAATGAGCAGTTCTTC
TRBJ1-1 | NA | TRBV6-6 | NA | CASSREGARRAFF | TGTGCCAGCAGTCGCGAAGGGGCGCGACGGGCTTTCTTT